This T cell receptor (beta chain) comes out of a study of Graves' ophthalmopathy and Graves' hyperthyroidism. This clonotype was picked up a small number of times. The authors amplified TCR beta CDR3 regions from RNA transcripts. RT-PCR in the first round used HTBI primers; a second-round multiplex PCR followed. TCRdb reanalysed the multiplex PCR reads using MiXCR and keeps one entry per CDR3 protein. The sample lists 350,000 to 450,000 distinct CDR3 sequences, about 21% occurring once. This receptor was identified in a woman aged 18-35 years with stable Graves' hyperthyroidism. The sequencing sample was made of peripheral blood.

This CDR3 reads CASSSLRGGTGELFF. The CDR3 nucleotides are TGTGCCAGCAGCTCCCTTCGGGGTGGCACCGGGGAGCTGTTTTTT. V and J are TRBV7-8 and TRBJ2-2; tentatively, D is TRBD2 (5 bases). The germline V gene has CDR1 SGHVS and CDR2 FQNEAQ. The CDR3 has 15 amino acids. V lost 4 bases and J lost 4, with 13 bases in between.